The clone carrying this T cell receptor (beta chain) was seen at least ten times. The antigen remains unidentified. The source of the sample is a study of identical twins. Study-level findings and limits: The degree of excess twin sharing was weaker in beta out-of-frame sequences. Carriage of fewer insertions was seen in abundant cord blood beta clonotypes, whereas memory repertoires showed none.

Per germline, CDR1 MNHEY and CDR2 SVGAGI. The CDR3 has 14 amino acids. The V end was cut by 2 bases, the J end by 0 bases, with 7 bases between. TCRdb reprocessed the 5' RACE reads with MiXCR, giving one entry per CDR3 protein. The data hold about 700,000 distinct CDR3 sequences, with roughly 6% observed a single time. The clonotype originates from a young man in good health. This chain connects TRBV6-5 to TRBJ1-1; D gene unclear. Sequencing was done on a sample of naive T cells sorted from blood. CDR3 residues: CASSYAALNTEAFF. The CDR3 DNA is TGTGCCAGCAGTTACGCGGCTCTGAACACTGAAGCTTTCTTT.